This T cell receptor (beta chain) was found in a study of response to subunit inactivated influenza vaccine. The CDR3 contains 16 residues. The germline V and J ends were trimmed by 4 bases and 7 bases, with 20 bases remaining between them. Germline V gene lookup returns CDR1 SEHNR and CDR2 FQNEAQ (reference sequence). Study-wide results and caveats: Authors suggested that a seasonal influenza vaccination recruits few new T cells each time.

TCRdb called the RT-PCR reads again in MiXCR, with one record for every CDR3 protein. Seen here are 600,000 to 700,000 distinct CDR3 sequences, around 15% observed once, and the top ten hold 7.6%. With regard to this clonotype: Antigen unknown.

The sequence came from a man aged 50-60 years who received an inactivated influenza vaccine. The rearrangement links TRBV7-9 to TRBJ2-1; D is possibly TRBD1 (6 bases). The sample in question was PBMCs from blood, obtained around 15 days before vaccination. The CDR3 loop reads CASSSRRDTPGNEQFF. As DNA, the CDR3 is TGTGCCAGCAGCTCCAGAAGGGACACCCCAGGGAATGAGCAGTTCTTC.